One TCR beta chain is described in this entry. Its antigen is undetermined. The data are from a study of cytomegalovirus exposure and HLA in healthy donors. Overall study results and limits: High sensitivity and specificity were reportedly achieved when the classifier diagnosed cytomegalovirus status. The study flagged roughly 160 TCR beta chains as cytomegalovirus-associated.

PCR involved 60 Vbeta and 13 Jbeta primers. Only in-frame clones appear in the TCRdb table, and some are missing; sequencing was by immunoSEQ multiplex PCR. The repertoire shows 45,000 to 60,000 clones; the top ten hold around 4.2%. The specimen was PBMCs. This receptor was identified in a male donor in good health and CMV-seronegative.

Here the CDR3 reads CASTPGNAYEQYF. CDR3 nucleotides: TGTGCCAGTACCCCGGGGAACGCCTACGAGCAGTACTTC. The gene calls are TRBV19 and TRBJ2-7, with D possibly TRBD2 on 5 matching bases. The CDR3 totals 13 residues. With 7 bases removed from V and 2 bases from J, the gap between germline ends came to 12 bases. Germline V gives CDR1 LNHDA, CDR2 SQIVND (reference sequence). The entire variable domain, with the rest obtained from reference TRBV19 and TRBJ2-7, is as follows: DGGITQSPKYLFRKEGQNVTLSCEQNLNHDAMYWYRQDPGQGLRLIYYSQIVNDFQKGDIAEGYSVSREKKESFPLTVTSAQKNPTAFYLCASTPGNAYEQYFGPGTRLTVT.